The source of this T cell receptor beta chain is a study of post-analysis software for immune sequencing data. About the research overall: Relapsing-remitting, secondary progressive and progressive-relapsing forms made up the multiple sclerosis disease courses. Whole-study findings and limits: Five TRBV segments were significantly more frequent in patients than in controls. TRBV5-6, TRBV5-1 and TRBV20-1 were among these segments.

TCR beta libraries were prepared from cDNA with unique molecular identifiers. Some 500,000 cDNA molecules were obtained per 1 to 10 million input T cells. Each CDR3 protein is one row after TCRdb ran MiXCR on the PCR reads. The table has approximately 690,000 distinct CDR3 sequences, more than 50% seen once. A word on this clonotype: Its antigen is undetermined.

V shed 0 bases and J shed 4 bases, with 9 bases lying between them. This CDR3 spans 14 amino acids. Germline loops: CDR1 ENHRY, CDR2 SYGVKD. The chain is built from TRBV10-3 and TRBJ2-5; a weak D match, TRBD2 (5 bases). Sequencing was performed on blood. This TCR derives from a girl aged 2 to 9 with multiple sclerosis. CDR3 DNA: TGTGCCATCAGTGAGTCGGACTTGGCAGAGACCCAGTACTTC. It specifies CAISESDLAETQYF.